This entry describes one TCR beta chain. The antigen remains undetermined. This entry belongs to a study of identical twins. Healthy Caucasians supplied all donations. Germline assignment: CDR1 SEHNR and CDR2 FQNEAQ (reference sequence). The CDR3 is made up of 14 amino acids. V dropped 0 bases and J dropped 4 bases, with 4 bases sitting between them. In TCRdb, the 5' RACE reads were re-called with MiXCR into one record per CDR3 protein. This sample carries fewer than 900,000 distinct CDR3 sequences, about 20% of them seen once, and the ten largest clones take around 12%. Study-wide findings and caveats: Fewer insertions marked abundant cord blood beta clonotypes; young adult naive trended weakly, memory not at all.

These records were also assigned to another study, of T cells expressing NK-cell markers. That work states: Dominant NKG2C+ clonotypes in a handful of donors made up about 1.0-7.0% of CD8+ T cells. HCMV specificity of the expanded NKG2C+ T cell clones stayed unclear.

The chain employs TRBV7-9 and TRBJ2-6, with no clear D. The sequence came from a woman under 30 in good health. Sequencing was performed on PBMCs. The CDR3, as DNA: TGTGCCAGCAGCTTAGCGGTCGGGGCCAACGTCCTGACTTTC. Protein: CASSLAVGANVLTF.